Below are 8 T cell receptor beta chains sequenced from a single sample in a study of glioma-infiltrating T cells. The iRepertoire nested amplicon-rescue multiplex PCR amplified TCR alpha and beta CDR3s from RNA. TCRdb re-derived calls from the multiplex PCR reads in MiXCR, one entry per CDR3 protein. The sample consists of 300,000 to 450,000 distinct CDR3 sequences, around 38% of them appearing once. Sequenced material: glioma tissue, nonneoplastic brain tissue, or PBMCs (not recorded which). The origin of the receptors is a human donor with low-grade glioma or glioblastoma, undergoing nonglioma brain surgery, or in good health (not recorded which).

V and J are TRBV13 and TRBJ1-2; D is ambiguous. Germline V gene lookup returns CDR1 PRHDT and CDR2 FYEKMQ (reference sequence). Between the trimmed V and J ends, which lost 5 bases and 3 bases, there was a span of 22 bases. This CDR3 is 17 amino acids long. CDR3 region: CASSQRSGPLLHYGYTF. The CDR3, as DNA: TGTGCCAGCAGCCAACGAAGCGGGCCGCTACTTCACTATGGCTACACCTTC.

This clonotype was counted ten times or more. This chain joins TRBV20-1 and TRBJ2-3, with 7 bases lining up with TRBD2. The length of the CDR3 is 15 residues. J gave up 2 bases and V 0 bases, and 5 bases lay outside the gene matches. Looked up from germline, CDR1 is DFQATT and CDR2 is SNEGSKA (reference sequence). The CDR3 is CSARDPGLVTDTQYF. CDR3 nucleotide sequence: TGCAGTGCTAGAGACCCTGGACTAGTCACAGATACGCAGTATTTT.

V is TRBV15 and J is TRBJ2-5; D ambiguous. This CDR3 has 15 amino acids. V lost 0 bases to trimming and J lost 4 bases, with 12 bases between them. Germline lookup yields CDR1 LNHNV and CDR2 YYDKDF (reference sequence). The CDR3 DNA sequence: TGTGCCACCAGCAGAGATGGTACTGTAATAGAGACCCAGTACTTC. Its protein product is CATSRDGTVIETQYF. The complete variable domain, with remaining parts taken from reference TRBV15 and TRBJ2-5, reads DAMVIQNPRYQVTQFGKPVTLSCSQTLNHNVMYWYQQKSSQAPKLLFHYYDKDFNNEADTPDNFQSRRPNTSFCFLDIRSPGLGDTAMYLCATSRDGTVIETQYFGPGTRLLVL.

Written as DNA, the CDR3 is TGTGCCAGCAGCCCCCGGGTAGCGGGAGGGCTCGGGGATACGCAGTATTTT. Translation: CASSPRVAGGLGDTQYF. V gene TRBV7-6 combines with J gene TRBJ2-3; 11 bases align to TRBD2. The CDR3 runs to 17 residues. Germline V gene lookup returns CDR1 SGHVS and CDR2 FNYEAQ. V shed 5 bases, J shed 6 bases, and the junction held 13 bases outside the gene matches. The variable domain in full, with the rest retrieved from reference TRBV7-6 and TRBJ2-3, is GAGVSQSPRYKVTKRGQDVALRCDPISGHVSLYWYRQALGQGPEFLTYFNYEAQQDKSGLPNDRFSAERPEGSISTLTIQRTEQRDSAMYRCASSPRVAGGLGDTQYFGPGTRLTVL.

There are a few counts of this clonotype. This chain links TRBV3-1 with TRBJ1-1; D is undetermined. Trimming removed 2 bases from V and 8 bases from J, with 9 bases in between. Germline CDR1 is LGHDT and CDR2 is YNNKEL (reference sequence). CDR3 size: 12 residues. The CDR3 protein is CASSQPLGEAFF. Written as DNA, the CDR3 is TGTGCCAGCAGCCAACCCTTGGGGGAAGCTTTCTTT.

Comment on this clonotype: Being one base from a much bigger clone, this may be a read error. The rearrangement uses TRBV25-1 and TRBJ2-7; TRBD2 matches 9 bases. The CDR3 covers 13 residues. Germline assignment: CDR1 MGHDK and CDR2 SYGVNS. Trimming took 6 bases from V and 5 from J; bases not matched to a gene: 5. CDR3: CASRGIAGDEQYF. The CDR3 DNA sequence: TGTGCCAGCAGGGGAATAGCGGGAGACGAGCAGTACTTC.

The rearrangement uses TRBV7-2 and TRBJ2-5; 7 bases map to TRBD1. Losses at the gene ends were 5 bases for V and 5 bases for J; bases not matched to a gene: 8. The CDR3 consists of 14 residues. CDR1 is SGHTA, CDR2 FQGNSA, per germline. The CDR3 region is CASSPSTGSETQYF. DNA for the CDR3: TGTGCCAGCAGCCCATCGACAGGGTCGGAGACCCAGTACTTC.

This clonotype was seen more than once but under ten times. The chain couples TRBV5-1 to TRBJ2-7, with 7 bases fitting TRBD1. This CDR3 has 16 residues. The germline gives CDR1 SGHRS, CDR2 YFSETQ. The V segment lost 6 bases and the J segment 5 bases; nucleotides outside the gene matches: 17. For the CDR3, the DNA is TGCGCCAGCACCCGGGGTCCGACAGGGCTAAACGACGAGCAGTACTTC. Its protein is CASTRGPTGLNDEQYF.